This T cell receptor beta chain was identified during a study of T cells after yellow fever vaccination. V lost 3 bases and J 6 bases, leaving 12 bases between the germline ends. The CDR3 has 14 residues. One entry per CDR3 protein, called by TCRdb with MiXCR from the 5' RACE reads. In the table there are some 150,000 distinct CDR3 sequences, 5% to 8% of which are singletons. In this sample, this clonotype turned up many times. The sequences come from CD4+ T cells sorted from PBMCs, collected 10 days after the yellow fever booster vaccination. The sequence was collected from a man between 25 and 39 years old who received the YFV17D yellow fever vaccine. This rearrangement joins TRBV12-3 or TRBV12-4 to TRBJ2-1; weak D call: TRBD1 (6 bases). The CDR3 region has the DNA TGTGCCAGCAGTTTTTTGAGAGGGGGCAATGAGCAGTTCTTC. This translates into CASSFLRGGNEQFF.